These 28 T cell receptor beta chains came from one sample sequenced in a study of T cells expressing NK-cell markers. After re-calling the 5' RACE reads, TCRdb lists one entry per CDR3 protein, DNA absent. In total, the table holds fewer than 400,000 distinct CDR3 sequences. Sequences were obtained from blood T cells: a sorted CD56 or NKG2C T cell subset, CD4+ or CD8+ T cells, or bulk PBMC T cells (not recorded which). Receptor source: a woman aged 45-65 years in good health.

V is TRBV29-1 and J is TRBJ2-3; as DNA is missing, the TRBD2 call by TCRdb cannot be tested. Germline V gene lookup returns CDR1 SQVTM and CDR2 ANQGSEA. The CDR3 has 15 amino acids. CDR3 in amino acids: CSAEGSGWGTDTQYF.

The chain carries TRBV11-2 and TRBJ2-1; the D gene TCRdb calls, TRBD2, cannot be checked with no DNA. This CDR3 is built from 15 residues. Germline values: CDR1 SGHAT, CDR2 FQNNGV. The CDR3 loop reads CASATLLAGGNEQFF.

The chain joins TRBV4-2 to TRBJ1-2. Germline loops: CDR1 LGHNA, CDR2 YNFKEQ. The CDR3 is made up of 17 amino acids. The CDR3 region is CASSQDHSAGGLYGYTF.

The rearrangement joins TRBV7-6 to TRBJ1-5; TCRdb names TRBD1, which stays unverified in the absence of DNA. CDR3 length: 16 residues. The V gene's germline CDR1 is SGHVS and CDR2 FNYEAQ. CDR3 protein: CASSLGNRWGNQPQHF. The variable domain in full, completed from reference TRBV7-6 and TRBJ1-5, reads GAGVSQSPRYKVTKRGQDVALRCDPISGHVSLYWYRQALGQGPEFLTYFNYEAQQDKSGLPNDRFSAERPEGSISTLTIQRTEQRDSAMYRCASSLGNRWGNQPQHFGDGTRLSIL.

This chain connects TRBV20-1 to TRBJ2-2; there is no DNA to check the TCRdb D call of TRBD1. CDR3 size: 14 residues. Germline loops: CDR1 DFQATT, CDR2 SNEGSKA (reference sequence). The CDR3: CSAKETPGTGELFF.

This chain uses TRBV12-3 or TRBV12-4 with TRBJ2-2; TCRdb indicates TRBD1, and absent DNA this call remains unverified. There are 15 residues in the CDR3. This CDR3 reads CASSSGTGFAGELFF.

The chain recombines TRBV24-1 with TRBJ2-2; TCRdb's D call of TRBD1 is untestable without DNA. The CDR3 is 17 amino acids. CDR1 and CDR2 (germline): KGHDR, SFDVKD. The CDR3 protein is CATSDYSGTANTGELFF.

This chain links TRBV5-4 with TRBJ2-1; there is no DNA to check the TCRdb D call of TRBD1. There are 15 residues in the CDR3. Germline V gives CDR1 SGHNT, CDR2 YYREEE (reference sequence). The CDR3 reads CASSPGKGLDNEQFF.

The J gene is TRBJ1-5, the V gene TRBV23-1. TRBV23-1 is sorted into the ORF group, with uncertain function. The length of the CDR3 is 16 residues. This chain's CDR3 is CASSQPHRGRDQPQHF.

CDR3 residues: CASSQGLWVNTEAFF. The chain combines TRBV3-1 with TRBJ1-1. CDR1 and CDR2 from the germline V gene are LGHDT and YNNKEL (reference sequence). The CDR3 contains 15 residues.

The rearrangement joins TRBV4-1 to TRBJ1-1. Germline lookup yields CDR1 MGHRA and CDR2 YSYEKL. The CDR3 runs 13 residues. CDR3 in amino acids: CASSLKTDTEAFF.

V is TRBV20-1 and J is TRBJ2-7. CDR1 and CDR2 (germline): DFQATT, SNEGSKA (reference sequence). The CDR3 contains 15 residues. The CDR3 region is CSARDSLAEIYEQYF.

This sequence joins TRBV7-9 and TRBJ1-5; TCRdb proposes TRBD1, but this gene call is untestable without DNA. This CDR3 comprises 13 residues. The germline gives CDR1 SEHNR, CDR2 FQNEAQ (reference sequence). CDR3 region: CASSYRGDQPQHF. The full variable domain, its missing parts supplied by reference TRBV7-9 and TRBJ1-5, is DTGVSQNPRHKITKRGQNVTFRCDPISEHNRLYWYRQTLGQGPEFLTYFQNEAQLEKSRLLSDRFSAERPKGSFSTLEIQRTEQGDSAMYLCASSYRGDQPQHFGDGTRLSIL.

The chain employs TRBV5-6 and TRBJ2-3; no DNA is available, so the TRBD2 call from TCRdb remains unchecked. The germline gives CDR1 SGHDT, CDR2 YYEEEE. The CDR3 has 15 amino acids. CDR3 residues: CASRPEASGPRPQYF.

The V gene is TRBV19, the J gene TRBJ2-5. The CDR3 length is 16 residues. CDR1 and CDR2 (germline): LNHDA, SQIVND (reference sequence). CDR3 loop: CASSIGTAVYQETQYF.

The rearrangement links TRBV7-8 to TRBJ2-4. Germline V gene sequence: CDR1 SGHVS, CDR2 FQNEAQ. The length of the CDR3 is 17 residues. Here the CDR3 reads CASSLHRRLAGQNIQYF.

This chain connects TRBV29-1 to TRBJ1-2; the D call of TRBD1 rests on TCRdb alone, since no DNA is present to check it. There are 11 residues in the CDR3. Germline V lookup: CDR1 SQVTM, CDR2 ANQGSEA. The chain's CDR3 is CSGIGGDGYTF. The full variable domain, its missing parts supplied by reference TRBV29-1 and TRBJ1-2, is SAVISQKPSRDICQRGTSLTIQCQVDSQVTMMFWYRQQPGQSLTLIATANQGSEATYESGFVIDKFPISRPNLTFSTLTVSNMSPEDSSIYLCSGIGGDGYTFGSGTRLTVV.

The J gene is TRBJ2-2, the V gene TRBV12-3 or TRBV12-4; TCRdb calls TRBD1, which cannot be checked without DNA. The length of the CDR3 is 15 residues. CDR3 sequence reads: CASSPRTGTRGELFF.

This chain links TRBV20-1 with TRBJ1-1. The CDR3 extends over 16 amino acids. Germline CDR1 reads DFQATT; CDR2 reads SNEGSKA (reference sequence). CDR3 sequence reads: CSASLRLMTMNTEAFF.

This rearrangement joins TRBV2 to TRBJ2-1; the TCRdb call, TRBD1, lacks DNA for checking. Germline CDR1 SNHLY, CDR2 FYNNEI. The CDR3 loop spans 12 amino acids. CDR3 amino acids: CASSERGVEQFF.

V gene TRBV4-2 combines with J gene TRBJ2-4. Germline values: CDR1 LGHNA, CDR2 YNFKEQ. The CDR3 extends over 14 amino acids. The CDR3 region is CASSQEPVGNIQYF.

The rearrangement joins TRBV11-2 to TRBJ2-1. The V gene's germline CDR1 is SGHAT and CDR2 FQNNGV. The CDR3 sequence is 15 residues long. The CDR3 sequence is CASSSRLRPLNEQFF.

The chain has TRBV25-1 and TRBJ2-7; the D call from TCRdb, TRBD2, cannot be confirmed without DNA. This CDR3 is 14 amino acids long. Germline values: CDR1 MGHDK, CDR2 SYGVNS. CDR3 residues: CASRSGRVFDEQYF.

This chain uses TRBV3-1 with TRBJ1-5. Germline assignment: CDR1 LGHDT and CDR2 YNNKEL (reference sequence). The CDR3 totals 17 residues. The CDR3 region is CASSQGPPGTGGQPQHF.

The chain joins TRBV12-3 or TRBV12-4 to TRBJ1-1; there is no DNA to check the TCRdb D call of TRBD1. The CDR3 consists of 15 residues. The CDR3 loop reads CASSLRGYTNTEAFF.

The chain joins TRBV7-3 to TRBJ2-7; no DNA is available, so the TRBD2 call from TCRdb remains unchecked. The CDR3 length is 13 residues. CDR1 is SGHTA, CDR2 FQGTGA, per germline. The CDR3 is CASSMGLRDEQYF.

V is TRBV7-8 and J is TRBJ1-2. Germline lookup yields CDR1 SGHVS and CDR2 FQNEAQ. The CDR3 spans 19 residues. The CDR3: CASSWAPSTDRVLVVGYTF.

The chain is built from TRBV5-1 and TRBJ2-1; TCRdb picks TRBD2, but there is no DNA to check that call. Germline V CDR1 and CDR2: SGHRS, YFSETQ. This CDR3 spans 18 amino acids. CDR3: CASSLPDGSAGGFNEQFF.